Reported below is one T cell receptor beta chain. Its antigen is not identified. TCRdb recomputed calls from the 5' RACE reads with MiXCR, one row per CDR3 protein. The table has just under 550,000 distinct CDR3 sequences, just over 20% seen once; the top ten hold around an eighth. This sample stems from a study of T-cell memory formation after mild COVID-19. The study, taken as a whole, reports: Pre-infection memory carried some responding clones, suggesting that cross-reactive memory joined.

The CDR3 extends over 13 amino acids. CDR1 and CDR2 from the germline V gene are KGHDR and SFDVKD. Deletions cut 5 bases from V and 6 bases from J, with 13 bases between. Sequencing was done on a sample of PBMCs or a T cell subset sorted from them (not recorded which). This sequence was found in an adult woman who had mild COVID-19 (a few samples of this study predate the infection). Cell type and time point are not known. V is TRBV24-1 and J is TRBJ2-7; D not resolved. The CDR3 DNA sequence: TGTGCCACCAGTGGTTCGACTTCTCTCGAGCAGTACTTC. This codes for CATSGSTSLEQYF.